This TCR beta chain was captured by sequencing in a study of beta chain features in type 1 diabetes. Looking at the study overall: Examined across all samples were 90 million to 130 million sorted cells. Findings and limits, study-wide: Patients' naive, central memory and regulatory TCRB repertoires appeared more alike than those of healthy donors. Among patients with Type 1 diabetes, TCRB CDR3s were moderately but significantly shorter in every one of the four CD4+ subsets. Type 1 diabetes patients showed fewer insertions and more deletions at VDJ junctions.

Via the markers CD45RO/CCR7/CD25/CD127/CD95/CD27, stem cell-like memory, regulatory, central memory and naive CD4+ cells were sorted. The CDR3 covers 18 residues. Per the germline V gene, CDR1 is MGHRA and CDR2 is YSYEKL. The V and J ends lost 0 bases and 0 bases, in that order; junction bases with no gene match: 5. In regard to this clone: Its cognate antigen is unknown.

TCRB transcripts that were expressed got sequenced, as all of the isolated RNA had been reverse transcribed. Measured with immunoSEQ multiplex PCR; TCRdb has only the in-frame clones, and not every one. Found here are over 200,000 clones, about a tenth of them singletons; the top ten hold around 0.017%. The TCR comes from a young man with type 1 diabetes. Sequencing was done on a sample of naive CD4+ T cells from blood. V gene TRBV4-1 combines with J gene TRBJ2-6, with 7 bases that match TRBD1. The CDR3 is CASSQDGQAFSGANVLTF. The CDR3 DNA sequence: TGCGCCAGCAGCCAAGATGGACAGGCCTTCTCTGGGGCCAACGTCCTGACTTTC.